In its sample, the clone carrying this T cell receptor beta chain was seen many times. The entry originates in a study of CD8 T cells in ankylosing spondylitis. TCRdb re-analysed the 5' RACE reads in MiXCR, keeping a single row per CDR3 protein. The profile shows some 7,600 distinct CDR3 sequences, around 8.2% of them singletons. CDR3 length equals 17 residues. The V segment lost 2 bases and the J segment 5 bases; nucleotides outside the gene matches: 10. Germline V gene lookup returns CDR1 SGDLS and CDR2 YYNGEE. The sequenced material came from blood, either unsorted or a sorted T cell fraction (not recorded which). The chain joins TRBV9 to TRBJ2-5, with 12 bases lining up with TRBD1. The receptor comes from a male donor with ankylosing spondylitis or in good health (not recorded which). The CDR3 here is CASSVGTGGLAGETQYF. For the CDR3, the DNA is TGTGCCAGCAGCGTCGGGACAGGGGGCCTAGCGGGTGAGACCCAGTACTTC. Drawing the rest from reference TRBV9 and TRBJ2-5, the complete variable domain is DSGVTQTPKHLITATGQRVTLRCSPRSGDLSVYWYQQSLDQGLQFLIQYYNGEERAKGNILERFSAQQFPDLHSELNLSSLELGDSALYFCASSVGTGGLAGETQYFGPGTRLLVL.